This T cell receptor (beta chain) is from a study of cytomegalovirus exposure and HLA in healthy donors. Findings of the study overall: HLA-A and HLA-B allele assignments for most subjects were reportedly predicted accurately using TCR beta sequences. The study listed 164 cytomegalovirus-associated TCR beta chains. The authors later found HLA-associated TCR beta chains more clonally expanded than equally common others.

The CDR3 length is 13 residues. Trimming took off 0 bases at V and 7 bases at J, with 10 bases between the two ends. CDR1 and CDR2 (germline): SGHRS, YFSETQ. On this clone itself: Its antigen is unknown.

The PCR made use of 60 Vbeta and 13 Jbeta primers. The protocol was immunoSEQ multiplex PCR, while the TCRdb copy is restricted to in-frame clones and leaves out a portion. The sample shows roughly 110,000 clones, 74% of them seen only once. The sequence was collected from a human donor in good health. Sequencing was performed on PBMCs. The V and J genes are TRBV5-1 and TRBJ1-2, with D possibly matching TRBD1 (5 bases). The CDR3 region has the DNA TGCGCCAGCAGCTTGGGGCAGGGTCGTGGCTACACCTTC. Its translation is CASSLGQGRGYTF.